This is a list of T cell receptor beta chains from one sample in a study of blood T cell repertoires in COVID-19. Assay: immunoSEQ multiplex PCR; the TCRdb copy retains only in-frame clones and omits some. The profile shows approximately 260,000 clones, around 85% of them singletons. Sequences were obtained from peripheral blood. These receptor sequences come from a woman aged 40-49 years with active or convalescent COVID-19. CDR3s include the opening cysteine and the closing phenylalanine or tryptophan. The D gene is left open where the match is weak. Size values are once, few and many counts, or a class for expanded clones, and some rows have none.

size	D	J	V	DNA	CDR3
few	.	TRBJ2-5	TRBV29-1	TGCAGCGTTGCTGGACAGGAGGGGGAGACCCAGTACTTC	CSVAGQEGETQYF
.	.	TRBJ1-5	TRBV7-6	TGTGCCAGCAGCTTACGAGGGGAGGGCAATCAGCCCCAGCATTTT	CASSLRGEGNQPQHF
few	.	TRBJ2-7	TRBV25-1	TGTGCCAGCACGACACGGGGTCGGGTCGAGCAGTACTTC	CASTTRGRVEQYF
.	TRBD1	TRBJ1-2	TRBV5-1	TGCGCCAGCAGTGACCAGGGGGGCGGCTACACCTTC	CASSDQGGGYTF
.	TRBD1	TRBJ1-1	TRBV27	TGTGCCAGCAGTTCCCCGACGAAGAACAGGGGGAACACTGAAGCTTTCTTT	CASSSPTKNRGNTEAFF
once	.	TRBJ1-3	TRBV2	TGTGCCAGCAACACCGACCGTGACGGGGGAAACACCATATATTTT	CASNTDRDGGNTIYF
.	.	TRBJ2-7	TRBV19	TGTGCCACCTCCCCGAGGCAGGGAGGCTTCTACGAGCAGTACTTC	CATSPRQGGFYEQYF
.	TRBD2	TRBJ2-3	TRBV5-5	TGTGCCAGCAGCTTGGAATCGGGGGGAGATACGCAGTATTTT	CASSLESGGDTQYF
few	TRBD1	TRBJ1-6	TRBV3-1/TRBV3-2	TGTGCCAGCCGCCGGGACAGTTATAATTCACCCCTCCACTTT	CASRRDSYNSPLHF
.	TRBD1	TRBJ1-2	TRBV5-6	TGTGCCAGCAGCTTGACAGGGGGCGCGGGGACCTTC	CASSLTGGAGTF
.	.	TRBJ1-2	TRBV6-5	TGTGCCAGCAGTTACAACAGAAACTATGGCTACACCTTC	CASSYNRNYGYTF
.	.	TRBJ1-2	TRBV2	TGTGCCAGCAGGGGGCCAGGGTCACCCGGCCCTAACTATGGCTACACCTTC	CASRGPGSPGPNYGYTF
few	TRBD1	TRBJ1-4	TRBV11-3	TGTGCCAGCAGCACAGGGGGTCCCGGGAAAAAACTGTTTTTT	CASSTGGPGKKLFF
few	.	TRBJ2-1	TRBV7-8	TGTGCCAGCAGCTTCGACAGATTTACGAATGAGCAGTTCTTC	CASSFDRFTNEQFF
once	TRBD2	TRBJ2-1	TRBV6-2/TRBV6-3	TGTGCCAGCAGTGCCCGGGGGATAGCGGGGGCAAACAATGAGCAGTTCTTC	CASSARGIAGANNEQFF
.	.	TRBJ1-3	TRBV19	TGTGCCAGTAGTATCACAGGAAACACCATATATTTT	CASSITGNTIYF
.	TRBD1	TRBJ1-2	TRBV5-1	TGCGCCAGCAGCCGAGGGACAGATCAGTATGGCTACACCTTC	CASSRGTDQYGYTF
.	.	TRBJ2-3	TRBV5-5	TGTGCCAGCAGCTTGATTGGCCATAGCACAGATACGCAGTATTTT	CASSLIGHSTDTQYF
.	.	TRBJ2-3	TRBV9	TGTGCCAGCAGCGTAACCGGGTCTAGCACAGATACGCAGTATTTT	CASSVTGSSTDTQYF
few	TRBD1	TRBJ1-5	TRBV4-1	TGCGCCAGCAGCGTTTACAGGGGAAGCAATCAGCCCCAGCATTTT	CASSVYRGSNQPQHF
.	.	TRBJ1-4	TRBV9	TGTGCCAGCAGTTCAGAGGGCGGGCTAGGTGAAAAACTGTTTTTT	CASSSEGGLGEKLFF
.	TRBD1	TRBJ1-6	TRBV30	TGTGCCTACCACCGGGACAGGGGGTGGTCACCCCTCCACTTT	CAYHRDRGWSPLHF
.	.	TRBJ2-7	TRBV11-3	TGTGCCAGCAGCTTAGATCCGGGGGTACAGTACTTC	CASSLDPGVQYF
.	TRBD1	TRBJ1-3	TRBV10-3	TGTGCCATCAGATGGGACAGGGCGGACACCATATATTTT	CAIRWDRADTIYF
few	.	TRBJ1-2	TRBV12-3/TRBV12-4	TGTGCCAGCAGTTCGGTGGGGCGTGGCTACACCTTC	CASSSVGRGYTF
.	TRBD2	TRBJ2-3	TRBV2	TGTGCCAGCAGAGGCGGGACTAGCGGAGATACGCAGTATTTT	CASRGGTSGDTQYF
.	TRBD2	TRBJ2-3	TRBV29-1	TGCAGCGTTGAAGGCGCGGGGGGGCCGGGAGATACGCAGTATTTT	CSVEGAGGPGDTQYF
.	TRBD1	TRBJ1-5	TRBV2	TGTGCCAGCAGTGCTGGACAGGGACTCCAGCCCCAGCATTTT	CASSAGQGLQPQHF
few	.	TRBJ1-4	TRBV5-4	TGTGCCAGCAGCCGGGACACAACTAATGAAAAACTGTTTTTT	CASSRDTTNEKLFF
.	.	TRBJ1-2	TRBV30	TGTGCCTGGACGGCGGCCTATGGCTACACCTTC	CAWTAAYGYTF
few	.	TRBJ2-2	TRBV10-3	TGTGCCATCAGTGGAGGTGGACAGTCGAACACCGGGGAGCTGTTTTTT	CAISGGGQSNTGELFF
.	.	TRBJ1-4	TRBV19	TGTGCCAGTAGTAGCCAGGTTGCAACTAATGAAAAACTGTTTTTT	CASSSQVATNEKLFF
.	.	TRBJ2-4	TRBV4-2	TGTGCCAGCAGTACTCATATAGCCAAAAACATTCAGTACTTC	CASSTHIAKNIQYF
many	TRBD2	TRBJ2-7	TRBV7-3	TGTGCCAGCAGCTTTAGCGGGGGGGACCTCTCCGAGCAGTACTTC	CASSFSGGDLSEQYF
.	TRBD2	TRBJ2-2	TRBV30	TGTGCCTGGTCTTTCCCCCCGGGCGGGGGGAACACCGGGGAGCTGTTTTTT	CAWSFPPGGGNTGELFF
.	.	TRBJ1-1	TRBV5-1	TGCGCCAGCAGCCTTGACAGTGACACTGAAGCTTTCTTT	CASSLDSDTEAFF
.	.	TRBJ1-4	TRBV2	TGTGCCAGCAGTGAGTCGGGGAATAATGAAAAACTGTTTTTT	CASSESGNNEKLFF
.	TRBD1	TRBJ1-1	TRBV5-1	TGCGCCAGCAGCTTGGACGGACAGGACACTGAAGCTTTCTTT	CASSLDGQDTEAFF
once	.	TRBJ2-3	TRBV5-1	TGCGCCAGCAGCTTGAGGACTTGGGGAGATACGCAGTATTTT	CASSLRTWGDTQYF
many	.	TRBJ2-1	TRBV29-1	TGCAGCGTTCTAAAAGGGGCCAATGAGCAGTTCTTC	CSVLKGANEQFF
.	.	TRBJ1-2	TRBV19	TGTGCCAGTAGCGCGGGGCCTAACTATGGCTACACCTTC	CASSAGPNYGYTF
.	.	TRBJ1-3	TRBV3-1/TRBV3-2	TGTGCCAGCAGCCAAGATTTCCTAGGAGGAAACACCATATATTTT	CASSQDFLGGNTIYF
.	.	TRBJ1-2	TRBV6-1	TGTGCCAGCAGTGACCAGGGCTATGGCTACACCTTC	CASSDQGYGYTF
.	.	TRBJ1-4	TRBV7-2	TGTGCCAGCAGCCCTCTACGGGGTTCCGTGGAGAAACTGTTTTTT	CASSPLRGSVEKLFF
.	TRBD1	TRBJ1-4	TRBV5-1	TGCGCCAGCAGAGGGGGCCCAACTAATGAAAAACTGTTTTTT	CASRGGPTNEKLFF
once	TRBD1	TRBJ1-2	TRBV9	TGTGCCAGCAGCGGGACAGGTCTTACCTTC	CASSGTGLTF
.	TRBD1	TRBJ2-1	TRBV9	TGTGCCAGCAGCGGAGTGGTAAGGACAGGGGATTACAATGAGCAGTTCTTC	CASSGVVRTGDYNEQFF
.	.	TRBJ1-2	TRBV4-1	TGCGCCAGCAGCCAAGATTTGGACAGTGTCTATGGCTACACCTTC	CASSQDLDSVYGYTF
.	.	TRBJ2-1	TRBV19	TGTGCCAGTAGTTTAACTAGCTGGGGGTTGGATGAGCAGTTCTTC	CASSLTSWGLDEQFF
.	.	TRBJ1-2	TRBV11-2	TGTGCCAGCAGCTTAGATCAGTGGGGAGTCGGCTACACCTTC	CASSLDQWGVGYTF
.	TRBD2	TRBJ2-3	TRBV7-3	TGTGCCAGCAGCTTAAACCCCCCTGGCGGGGGGGGAGATACGCAGTATTTT	CASSLNPPGGGGDTQYF